This TCR beta chain was sequenced for a study of human T cells and chemical hapten exposure. Across the whole study: Patch tests containing 0.01% DPC, applied to the upper back, were read at 6 days. Study results and caveats: A positive correlation with patch test score was found for PT1 expanded TCR counts.

CDR1 and CDR2 from the germline V gene are SGDLS and YYNGEE. The CDR3 runs to 15 residues. Germline trimming cut 4 bases from V and 2 bases from J; bases unmatched to any gene: 6. Time point denoted: patch test 3, about 24 weeks after DPC sensitization. The treatment was: therapeutic diphenylcyclopropenone sensitization with weekly scalp DPC. Comment on this clonotype: The antigen remains unidentified.

TCRdb redid the calling of the RACE reads with MiXCR, one entry per CDR3 protein. The data contain 150,000 to 200,000 distinct CDR3 sequences, 25% to 30% of them singletons. This specimen consisted of whole blood, obtained in connection with sensitization to the hapten diphenylcyclopropenone (DPC). The V call is TRBV9, the J call TRBJ1-2, with 9 nucleotides matching TRBD1. The receptor was isolated from a woman aged 18-29 years with alopecia areata. Some clones in this sample may be carry-over from other donors' samples. The CDR3 DNA reads TGTGCCAGCAGCCCCAGTGGGACAGGGAACTATGGCTACACCTTC. Its protein product is CASSPSGTGNYGYTF.